A selection of T cell receptor beta chains follows, all from one sample in a study of graft-versus-host responses after intestinal transplantation. Libraries were prepared by immunoSEQ multiplex PCR; TCRdb keeps only in-frame clonotypes and omits some of them. The repertoire holds several thousand clones, with about four fifths as singletons. The sample was ileum tissue, taken approximately 320 days after intestinal transplant. The receptors derive from a human patient who received an intestinal transplant, so some T cells may come from the graft donor. Each CDR3 is given with its conserved first and last residue. A D gene is named only where the DNA matches it firmly. Rows give clone size only sometimes, using once, few, many, or a class for an expanded clone.

cdr3_aa: CASSIDLSAGPAGSKAYEQYF
cdr3_nt: TGTGCCAGTAGTATAGATCTATCGGCAGGGCCAGCGGGAAGCAAGGCCTACGAGCAGTACTTC
j_call: TRBJ2-7
d_call: TRBD2
clone_size: -
v_call: TRBV19
cdr3_length: 21

cdr3_aa: CASSLAPWYSGRRHYEQYF
cdr3_nt: TGTGCCAGCAGCTTAGCCCCCTGGTATAGCGGGAGGCGTCACTACGAGCAGTACTTC
j_call: TRBJ2-7
d_call: TRBD2
clone_size: -
v_call: TRBV7-9
cdr3_length: 19

cdr3_aa: CASSGQYQETQYF
cdr3_nt: TGTGCCAGCAGTGGACAGTACCAAGAGACCCAGTACTTC
j_call: TRBJ2-5
d_call: -
clone_size: -
v_call: TRBV2
cdr3_length: 13

cdr3_aa: CASSIGLTSGANVLTF
cdr3_nt: TGTGCCAGCTCGATAGGACTGACCTCTGGGGCCAACGTCCTGACTTTC
j_call: TRBJ2-6
d_call: -
clone_size: -
v_call: TRBV18
cdr3_length: 16

cdr3_aa: CASSVGQGAGQPQHF
cdr3_nt: TGTGCCAGCAGCGTAGGACAGGGGGCCGGTCAGCCCCAGCATTTT
j_call: TRBJ1-5
d_call: TRBD1
clone_size: once
v_call: TRBV9
cdr3_length: 15

cdr3_aa: CASSQEGGPSSYNSPLHF
cdr3_nt: TGCGCCAGCAGCCAAGAGGGGGGTCCTAGCTCCTATAATTCACCCCTCCACTTT
j_call: TRBJ1-6
d_call: -
clone_size: -
v_call: TRBV4-1
cdr3_length: 18

cdr3_aa: CASSVEAGGSYEQYF
cdr3_nt: TGTGCCAGCAGTGTTGAAGCGGGAGGTTCCTACGAGCAGTACTTC
j_call: TRBJ2-7
d_call: TRBD2
clone_size: -
v_call: TRBV6-1
cdr3_length: 15

cdr3_aa: CASSELAGVLDGELFF
cdr3_nt: TGTGCCAGCAGTGAACTAGCGGGGGTCTTGGACGGGGAGCTGTTTTTT
j_call: TRBJ2-2
d_call: TRBD2
clone_size: -
v_call: TRBV25-1
cdr3_length: 16

cdr3_aa: CASSPGTYQSHEQYF
cdr3_nt: TGTGCCAGCAGTCCAGGGACTTATCAAAGCCACGAGCAGTACTTC
j_call: TRBJ2-7
d_call: -
clone_size: -
v_call: TRBV27
cdr3_length: 15

cdr3_aa: CSVGKVENYGYTF
cdr3_nt: TGCAGCGTTGGGAAGGTTGAAAACTATGGCTACACCTTC
j_call: TRBJ1-2
d_call: -
clone_size: -
v_call: TRBV29-1
cdr3_length: 13

cdr3_aa: CASSLLQGETQYF
cdr3_nt: TGTGCCAGCAGCTTGCTACAAGGGGAGACCCAGTACTTC
j_call: TRBJ2-5
d_call: -
clone_size: -
v_call: TRBV5-6
cdr3_length: 13

cdr3_aa: CASSEASTGGSYEQYF
cdr3_nt: TGTGCCAGCAGTGAAGCCTCGACAGGGGGGTCCTACGAGCAGTACTTC
j_call: TRBJ2-7
d_call: TRBD1
clone_size: -
v_call: TRBV6-1
cdr3_length: 16

cdr3_aa: CASSYSGWGGYTF
cdr3_nt: TGTGCCAGCAGTTACTCCGGGTGGGGAGGCTACACCTTC
j_call: TRBJ1-2
d_call: -
clone_size: -
v_call: TRBV6-6
cdr3_length: 13

cdr3_aa: CASSPTGCTEAFF
cdr3_nt: TGTGCCAGCAGCCCGACAGGGTGTACTGAAGCTTTCTTT
j_call: TRBJ1-1
d_call: TRBD1
clone_size: -
v_call: TRBV6-8
cdr3_length: 13

cdr3_aa: CASGYEQYF
cdr3_nt: TGTGCCAGCGGATACGAGCAGTACTTC
j_call: TRBJ2-7
d_call: -
clone_size: once
v_call: TRBV21-1
cdr3_length: 9

cdr3_aa: CASSIGTSGSTQYF
cdr3_nt: TGTGCCAGCAGTATCGGGACTAGCGGGAGTACGCAGTATTTT
j_call: TRBJ2-3
d_call: TRBD2
clone_size: -
v_call: TRBV28
cdr3_length: 14

cdr3_aa: CASSSQTSGTYEQYF
cdr3_nt: TGTGCCAGCAGCTCACAGACTAGCGGGACCTACGAGCAGTACTTC
j_call: TRBJ2-7
d_call: TRBD2
clone_size: -
v_call: TRBV11-1
cdr3_length: 15

cdr3_aa: CASSRKGLVRRNEQFF
cdr3_nt: TGCGCCAGCAGCCGTAAGGGACTCGTACGACGGAATGAGCAGTTCTTC
j_call: TRBJ2-1
d_call: -
clone_size: -
v_call: TRBV4-1
cdr3_length: 16

cdr3_aa: CASSYSPLVRDYGYTF
cdr3_nt: TGTGCCAGCAGTTACTCCCCTCTTGTAAGGGACTATGGCTACACCTTC
j_call: TRBJ1-2
d_call: -
clone_size: -
v_call: TRBV6-5
cdr3_length: 16

cdr3_aa: CASSSSGITNEKLFF
cdr3_nt: TGTGCCAGCAGTTCATCAGGGATAACTAATGAAAAACTGTTTTTT
j_call: TRBJ1-4
d_call: -
clone_size: -
v_call: TRBV9
cdr3_length: 15

cdr3_aa: CAITQGCEQYF
cdr3_nt: TGTGCCATTACACAGGGTTGCGAGCAGTACTTC
j_call: TRBJ2-7
d_call: -
clone_size: few
v_call: TRBV19
cdr3_length: 11

cdr3_aa: CASSPLTGYISGNTIYF
cdr3_nt: TGTGCCAGCAGTCCCCTGACAGGATATATCTCTGGAAACACCATATATTTT
j_call: TRBJ1-3
d_call: -
clone_size: -
v_call: TRBV27
cdr3_length: 17

cdr3_aa: CAISEGTGDQPQHF
cdr3_nt: TGTGCCATCAGTGAGGGGACAGGGGATCAGCCCCAGCATTTT
j_call: TRBJ1-5
d_call: TRBD1
clone_size: -
v_call: TRBV10-3
cdr3_length: 14

cdr3_aa: CASSLQGAGSPLHF
cdr3_nt: TGCGCCAGCAGCTTGCAGGGGGCCGGCTCACCCCTCCACTTT
j_call: TRBJ1-6
d_call: TRBD1
clone_size: once
v_call: TRBV5-1
cdr3_length: 14

cdr3_aa: CASSKRLAGGKNEQFF
cdr3_nt: TGTGCCAGCAGCAAAAGACTAGCGGGGGGTAAAAATGAGCAGTTCTTC
j_call: TRBJ2-1
d_call: TRBD2
clone_size: -
v_call: TRBV6-4
cdr3_length: 16

cdr3_aa: CASSFLGSNSPLHF
cdr3_nt: TGTGCCAGCAGCTTCCTGGGTTCTAATTCACCCCTCCACTTT
j_call: TRBJ1-6
d_call: -
clone_size: -
v_call: TRBV5-4
cdr3_length: 14

cdr3_aa: CASSGSGTAFQETQYF
cdr3_nt: TGTGCCAGCAGCGGATCCGGGACGGCGTTTCAAGAGACCCAGTACTTC
j_call: TRBJ2-5
d_call: -
clone_size: once
v_call: TRBV9
cdr3_length: 16

cdr3_aa: CASSRTSGTGEQFF
cdr3_nt: TGTGCCAGCAGCAGGACTAGCGGGACAGGGGAGCAGTTCTTC
j_call: TRBJ2-1
d_call: TRBD2
clone_size: -
v_call: TRBV11-3
cdr3_length: 14

cdr3_aa: CASSTEEIHLNTEAFF
cdr3_nt: TGTGCCAGCAGTACCGAGGAGATACACTTGAACACTGAAGCTTTCTTT
j_call: TRBJ1-1
d_call: -
clone_size: -
v_call: TRBV2
cdr3_length: 16

cdr3_aa: CASSLGDRGTQYF
cdr3_nt: TGTGCCAGCAGTTTAGGGGACAGGGGCACGCAGTATTTT
j_call: TRBJ2-3
d_call: TRBD1
clone_size: -
v_call: TRBV28
cdr3_length: 13

cdr3_aa: CASSPIRSRAEAFF
cdr3_nt: TGTGCCAGCAGTCCAATTAGGTCCCGGGCTGAAGCTTTCTTT
j_call: TRBJ1-1
d_call: -
clone_size: -
v_call: TRBV11-3
cdr3_length: 14

cdr3_aa: CASSPGGADTQYF
cdr3_nt: TGCGCCAGCAGCCCGGGGGGTGCAGATACGCAGTATTTT
j_call: TRBJ2-3
d_call: TRBD2
clone_size: -
v_call: TRBV5-1
cdr3_length: 13

cdr3_aa: CASSKQYPGQTFPSSYNEQFF
cdr3_nt: TGTGCCAGCAGTAAACAGTATCCGGGACAAACTTTCCCAAGCTCCTACAATGAGCAGTTCTTC
j_call: TRBJ2-1
d_call: -
clone_size: -
v_call: TRBV2
cdr3_length: 21

cdr3_aa: CASSPPGAPYEQYF
cdr3_nt: TGTGCCAGCAGCCCTCCAGGGGCCCCCTACGAGCAGTACTTC
j_call: TRBJ2-7
d_call: -
clone_size: -
v_call: TRBV4-2
cdr3_length: 14

cdr3_aa: CASSLAGGTEAFF
cdr3_nt: TGTGCCAGTAGTCTTGCAGGGGGCACTGAAGCTTTCTTT
j_call: TRBJ1-1
d_call: TRBD1
clone_size: -
v_call: TRBV19
cdr3_length: 13

cdr3_aa: CASSLARPGQLTGNTIYF
cdr3_nt: TGTGCCAGCAGCTTAGCGCGTCCGGGACAGTTAACTGGAAACACCATATATTTT
j_call: TRBJ1-3
d_call: TRBD1
clone_size: -
v_call: TRBV7-8
cdr3_length: 18

cdr3_aa: CASSLQQETQYF
cdr3_nt: TGTGCCAGCAGCTTACAACAAGAGACCCAGTACTTC
j_call: TRBJ2-5
d_call: -
clone_size: -
v_call: TRBV11-2
cdr3_length: 12

cdr3_aa: CASSFGNYGYTF
cdr3_nt: TGTGCCAGCAGCTTCGGGAACTATGGCTACACCTTC
j_call: TRBJ1-2
d_call: -
clone_size: -
v_call: TRBV11-1
cdr3_length: 12

cdr3_aa: CASSVDGLAGVKETQYF
cdr3_nt: TGTGCCAGCAGCGTAGATGGACTAGCGGGAGTGAAAGAGACCCAGTACTTC
j_call: TRBJ2-5
d_call: TRBD2
clone_size: -
v_call: TRBV9
cdr3_length: 17

cdr3_aa: CASSPRQGGNEKLFF
cdr3_nt: TGTGCCAGCAGCCCCAGACAGGGAGGTAATGAAAAACTGTTTTTT
j_call: TRBJ1-4
d_call: TRBD1
clone_size: few
v_call: TRBV9
cdr3_length: 15

cdr3_aa: CASSELAGGRRTDTQYF
cdr3_nt: TGTGCCAGCAGTGAACTAGCGGGGGGGCGACGCACAGATACGCAGTATTTT
j_call: TRBJ2-3
d_call: TRBD2
clone_size: -
v_call: TRBV2
cdr3_length: 17

cdr3_aa: CASSQETKENNRLGDDQPQHF
cdr3_nt: TGTGCCAGCAGCCAAGAAACAAAAGAAAATAACCGACTCGGGGACGATCAGCCCCAGCATTTT
j_call: TRBJ1-5
d_call: -
clone_size: -
v_call: TRBV14
cdr3_length: 21

cdr3_aa: CASSLRSFGTGSGYTF
cdr3_nt: TGTGCCAGCAGCTTAAGATCCTTTGGGACAGGTAGTGGCTACACCTTC
j_call: TRBJ1-2
d_call: TRBD1
clone_size: once
v_call: TRBV7-6
cdr3_length: 16

cdr3_aa: CSVEEIGGTEAFF
cdr3_nt: TGCAGCGTTGAAGAAATAGGGGGTACTGAAGCTTTCTTT
j_call: TRBJ1-1
d_call: -
clone_size: -
v_call: TRBV29-1
cdr3_length: 13

cdr3_aa: CASSVGGGAYNEQFF
cdr3_nt: TGCGCCAGCAGCGTAGGAGGGGGGGCCTACAATGAGCAGTTCTTC
j_call: TRBJ2-1
d_call: -
clone_size: few
v_call: TRBV5-1
cdr3_length: 15

cdr3_aa: CASSVQDNEQFF
cdr3_nt: TGTGCCAGCAGCGTGCAGGACAATGAGCAGTTCTTC
j_call: TRBJ2-1
d_call: -
clone_size: -
v_call: TRBV9
cdr3_length: 12

cdr3_aa: CAIKRQGPPSYNEQFF
cdr3_nt: TGTGCCATCAAACGACAGGGGCCCCCTTCCTACAATGAGCAGTTCTTC
j_call: TRBJ2-1
d_call: TRBD1
clone_size: -
v_call: TRBV10-3
cdr3_length: 16

cdr3_aa: CASSKGQGETQYF
cdr3_nt: TGTGCCAGCAGCAAAGGACAGGGGGAGACCCAGTACTTC
j_call: TRBJ2-5
d_call: -
clone_size: once
v_call: TRBV21-1
cdr3_length: 13

cdr3_aa: CASSLPGYGYTF
cdr3_nt: TGCGCCAGCAGCTTGCCAGGGTATGGCTACACCTTC
j_call: TRBJ1-2
d_call: -
clone_size: once
v_call: TRBV5-1
cdr3_length: 12

cdr3_aa: CAISESNSYGYTF
cdr3_nt: TGTGCCATCAGTGAGTCGAACAGCTATGGCTACACCTTC
j_call: TRBJ1-2
d_call: -
clone_size: -
v_call: TRBV10-3
cdr3_length: 13

cdr3_aa: CASSTQIKQSNEQFF
cdr3_nt: TGTGCCAGCAGCACCCAAATAAAACAGTCAAATGAGCAGTTCTTC
j_call: TRBJ2-1
d_call: -
clone_size: -
v_call: TRBV9
cdr3_length: 15

cdr3_aa: CASSSPGTATYNEQFF
cdr3_nt: TGTGCCAGCAGCTCCCCCGGGACCGCAACCTACAATGAGCAGTTCTTC
j_call: TRBJ2-1
d_call: -
clone_size: -
v_call: TRBV5-6
cdr3_length: 16

cdr3_aa: CASSVGPGRNTEAFF
cdr3_nt: TGTGCCAGCAGCGTAGGGCCGGGGCGGAACACTGAAGCTTTCTTT
j_call: TRBJ1-1
d_call: -
clone_size: -
v_call: TRBV9
cdr3_length: 15